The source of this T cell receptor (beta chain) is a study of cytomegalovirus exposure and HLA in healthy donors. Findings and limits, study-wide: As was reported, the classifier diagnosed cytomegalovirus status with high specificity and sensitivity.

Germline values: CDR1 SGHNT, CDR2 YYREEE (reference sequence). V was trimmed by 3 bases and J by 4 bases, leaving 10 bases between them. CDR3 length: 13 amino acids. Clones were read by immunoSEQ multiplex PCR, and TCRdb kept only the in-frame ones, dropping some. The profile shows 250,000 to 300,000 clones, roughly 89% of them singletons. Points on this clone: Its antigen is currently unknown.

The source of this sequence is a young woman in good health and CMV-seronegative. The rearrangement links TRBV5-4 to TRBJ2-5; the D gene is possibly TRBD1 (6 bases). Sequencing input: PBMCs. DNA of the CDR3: TGTGCCAGCAGCTCTGGGGGCCCAGAGACCCAGTACTTC. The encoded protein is CASSSGGPETQYF.